Listed below are T cell receptor beta chains from one sample, sequenced in a study of blood T cells in healthy people across ages. TCRdb passed the 5' RACE reads through MiXCR, listing each CDR3 protein once. The sample lists more than 450,000 distinct CDR3 sequences; about 28% were seen once. These data were likewise used in another study, on T cells of mothers and their children.

The sequenced material came from blood. These TCRs come from a boy younger than 10 in good health. CDR3s include the opening cysteine and the closing phenylalanine or tryptophan. The D gene is left open where the match is weak. The size of a clone is reported for some rows only, either as once, few or many, or as a class for expanded clones.

j_gene: TRBJ2-7
abundance: few
d_gene: TRBD1
v_gene: TRBV15
CDR3nt: TGTGCCACCAGCAGGGCCGGGACAGGGGATATCTACGAGCAGTACTTC
CDR3aa: CATSRAGTGDIYEQYF

j_gene: TRBJ2-1
abundance: NA
d_gene: NA
v_gene: TRBV6-1
CDR3nt: TGTGCCAGCAGCCCAGAAGGGGGAGCTCCGGGGCGAATTGAGCAGTTCTTC
CDR3aa: CASSPEGGAPGRIEQFF

j_gene: TRBJ2-1
abundance: few
d_gene: TRBD2
v_gene: TRBV7-4
CDR3nt: TGTGCCAGCAGCCCTACACGGGAGGGCTATGGTAATGAGCAGTTCTTC
CDR3aa: CASSPTREGYGNEQFF

j_gene: TRBJ1-4
abundance: NA
d_gene: NA
v_gene: TRBV5-1
CDR3nt: TGCGCCAGCAGCTTGGGGGGACCAGTCGGTAATGAAAAACTGTTTTTT
CDR3aa: CASSLGGPVGNEKLFF

j_gene: TRBJ2-5
abundance: NA
d_gene: NA
v_gene: TRBV29-1
CDR3nt: TGCAGCGTTGATCCCAGGCCACAAGAGACCCAGTACTTC
CDR3aa: CSVDPRPQETQYF

j_gene: TRBJ2-7
abundance: NA
d_gene: NA
v_gene: TRBV12-3/TRBV12-4
CDR3nt: TGTGCCAGCAGCGTCCGGAGCACCTACGAGCAGTACTTC
CDR3aa: CASSVRSTYEQYF

j_gene: TRBJ2-1
abundance: NA
d_gene: TRBD1
v_gene: TRBV7-9
CDR3nt: TGTGCCAGCAGCTTAGCGAGACAGGGGATCAATGAGCAGTTCTTC
CDR3aa: CASSLARQGINEQFF

j_gene: TRBJ2-7
abundance: NA
d_gene: NA
v_gene: TRBV3-1
CDR3nt: TGTGCCAGCAGCCAAGCACGAAGCGGAACCTACGAGCAGTACTTC
CDR3aa: CASSQARSGTYEQYF

j_gene: TRBJ1-2
abundance: NA
d_gene: NA
v_gene: TRBV20-1
CDR3nt: TGCAGTGCTAGGGCCGGGCTAGCTAACTATGGCTACACCTTC
CDR3aa: CSARAGLANYGYTF

j_gene: TRBJ2-3
abundance: few
d_gene: NA
v_gene: TRBV19
CDR3nt: TGTGCCAGTAGTATCGAGCGAGCGACGCAGTATTTT
CDR3aa: CASSIERATQYF

j_gene: TRBJ2-1
abundance: few
d_gene: TRBD2
v_gene: TRBV5-1
CDR3nt: TGCGCCAGCAGCCCAAATAGCGGGAGGGCCGACAAAACCTACAATGAGCAGTTCTTC
CDR3aa: CASSPNSGRADKTYNEQFF

j_gene: TRBJ2-6
abundance: few
d_gene: NA
v_gene: TRBV7-8
CDR3nt: TGTGCCAGCAGCTACCTTTCTGGGGCCAACGTCCTGACTTTC
CDR3aa: CASSYLSGANVLTF

j_gene: TRBJ1-1
abundance: few
d_gene: NA
v_gene: TRBV12-3/TRBV12-4
CDR3nt: TGTGCCAGCCTATCCGAAATGGGACATTTGAACACTGAAGCTTTCTTT
CDR3aa: CASLSEMGHLNTEAFF

j_gene: TRBJ2-7
abundance: NA
d_gene: TRBD1
v_gene: TRBV7-2
CDR3nt: TGTGCCAGCAGCTTAGATGGGACAGGGACCTACGAGCAGTACTTC
CDR3aa: CASSLDGTGTYEQYF

j_gene: TRBJ2-3
abundance: NA
d_gene: TRBD1
v_gene: TRBV5-5
CDR3nt: TGTGCCAGCAGCCTCCGGACAGGGGGCAGCACAGATACGCAGTATTTT
CDR3aa: CASSLRTGGSTDTQYF

j_gene: TRBJ1-1
abundance: few
d_gene: NA
v_gene: TRBV20-1
CDR3nt: TGCAGTGCCAAGGACAGCCAGAACACTGAAGCTTTCTTT
CDR3aa: CSAKDSQNTEAFF

j_gene: TRBJ1-2
abundance: NA
d_gene: NA
v_gene: TRBV6-5
CDR3nt: TGTGCCAGCCCAGGAGGTGATTATGGCTACACCTTC
CDR3aa: CASPGGDYGYTF